The 29 T cell receptor beta chains below were found in one sample sequenced in a study of T cell clonality in common variable immunodeficiency. The table came from immunoSEQ multiplex PCR; TCRdb's copy has only in-frame clones and leaves some out. Observed in the sample are roughly 30,000 clones, none of them singletons. The specimen sequenced was peripheral blood mononuclear cells. Receptors originate from a person aged 18 to 70 in good health.

This clone was detected only a few times. The CDR3 is cut off 3 residues early in the read; its end comes from the germline J gene. This sequence joins TRBV7-9 and TRBJ1-2, with D tentatively TRBD1 (5 bases). Germline V CDR1 and CDR2: SEHNR, FQNEAQ (reference sequence). The CDR3 extends over 13 amino acids. The CDR3 region is CASSPQTVYDYTF. CDR3 bases read: TGTGCCAGCAGCCCCCAGACAGTTTACGAC.

This clone appeared a few times. The read comes to an end 3 residues before the CDR3 does, leaving the germline J gene to fill in the end. The chain uses TRBV7-2 and TRBJ2-3; D may be TRBD1 (6 bases). The CDR3 is 15 residues long. CDR1 is SGHTA and CDR2 is FQGNSA in the germline V gene. The CDR3 sequence is CASSLTDSPNQPQYF. The part of the CDR3 DNA that was read is TGTGCCAGCAGCTTAACGGACAGCCCTAATCAGCCG.

This clone has ten or more counts. The read comes to an end 3 residues before the CDR3 does, leaving the germline J gene to fill in the end. V usage is TRBV4-1 and J usage is TRBJ2-2; D unclear. CDR3 length: 17 amino acids. V lost 1 base to trimming and J lost 1 base, with 13 bases between them. Germline-derived CDR1 and CDR2 are MGHRA and YSYEKL. The CDR3 DNA, read in part, is TGCGCCAGCAGCCAAGGGGCCCAGCCGATGAACACCGGGGAG. Its translation: CASSQGAQPMNTGE. The whole CDR3 protein reads CASSQGAQPMNTGELFF.

This clone was observed at least ten times. The read terminates 3 residues before the CDR3 end, so the remaining end is supplied by the germline J gene. The chain uses TRBV19 and TRBJ1-2; no definite D call. Germline assignment: CDR1 LNHDA and CDR2 SQIVND (reference sequence). Between the trimmed V and J ends, which lost 6 bases and 4 bases, there was a span of 9 bases. The CDR3 length is 12 residues. The CDR3 bases that were read are TGTGCCAGTAGGTTGGCGGCCTATGGC. Its protein product is CASRLAAYG. Given in full, the CDR3 is CASRLAAYGYTF.

A remark on this clone: The sequenced fragment ends 3 residues before the CDR3 boundary, so the rest is inferred from the germline J gene. The chain joins TRBV6-1 to TRBJ2-6; weak D call: TRBD1 (5 bases). Trimming took off 1 base at V and 0 bases at J, with 7 bases between the two ends. Germline CDR1 MNHNS, CDR2 SASEGT. The CDR3 totals 16 residues. CDR3 sequence: CASSEERGSGANVLTF. The part of the CDR3 DNA that was read is TGTGCCAGCAGTGAAGAAAGGGGCTCTGGGGCCAACGTC.

In its sample, this clone was seen many times. The CDR3 extends 3 residues past the end of the read, so its final part is completed from the germline J gene. The V call is TRBV15, the J call TRBJ1-4; TRBD1 matches at 8 bases. The germline gives CDR1 LNHNV, CDR2 YYDKDF (reference sequence). CDR3 length equals 16 residues. J lost 8 bases, V lost 1 base, and 9 bases had no gene match. The CDR3 bases that were read are TGTGCCACCAGCAGAGGAGTTCAGGGGGCCTGGGAAAAA. As protein: CATSRGVQGAWEK. The whole CDR3 protein reads CATSRGVQGAWEKLFF.

A word on this clone: The CDR3 end falls 3 residues outside the read, so it is completed with the germline J gene. The genes are TRBV11-1 and TRBJ1-1, with D tentatively TRBD1 (5 bases). This CDR3 region has 11 residues. V gave up 7 bases and J gave up 5 bases, with 8 bases separating them. CDR1 and CDR2 from the germline V gene are SGHAT and FQDESV (reference sequence). The sequenced part of the CDR3 DNA is TGTGCCAGCATGTCAGGGACTGAA. It is translated as CASMSGTE. The whole CDR3 region reads CASMSGTEAFF. The full variable domain, with the rest looked up from reference TRBV11-1 and TRBJ1-1, is EAEVAQSPRYKITEKSQAVAFWCDPISGHATLYWYRQILGQGPELLVQFQDESVVDDSQLPKDRFSAERLKGVDSTLKIQPAELGDSAMYLCASMSGTEAFFGQGTRLTVV.

This clone was detected many times. It is likely a read error: a sequence one base away is far more abundant. The CDR3 end is not reached by the read, which stops 3 residues before it; the germline J gene fills it in. The rearrangement uses TRBV20-1 and TRBJ2-5, with 7 bases matching TRBD2. The CDR3 length is 12 residues. Germline V gene data show CDR1 as DFQATT and CDR2 as SNEGSKA (reference sequence). The CDR3 region is CRAQGGQETQYF. Partial CDR3 DNA: TGCAGGGCGCAGGGAGGGCAAGAGACC.

This clone was found many times. The read ends 3 residues early relative to the CDR3; the germline J gene fills the gap. This sequence joins TRBV5-4 and TRBJ2-3, with D maybe TRBD2 (5 bases). The CDR3 is made up of 15 amino acids. V lost 0 bases and J lost 0, with 8 bases in between. Germline V CDR1 and CDR2: SGHNT, YYREEE (reference sequence). CDR3 DNA (partial): TGTGCCAGCAGCTTGGGACTAACTAGCACAGATACG. It translates to CASSLGLTSTDT. The entire CDR3 protein is CASSLGLTSTDTQYF.

As concerns this clone: The read halts 3 residues ahead of the CDR3 end, with the missing end drawn from the germline J gene. The genes are TRBV10-2 and TRBJ2-2; D is unclear. Deletions cut 7 bases from V and 5 bases from J, with 5 bases between. The germline CDR1 and CDR2 sequences are WSHSY and SAAADI. CDR3 size: 11 residues. The CDR3 bases that were read are TGCGCCAGCATAGGGACCGGGGAG. This encodes CASIGTGE. The full CDR3 protein is CASIGTGELFF.

This clone occurred many times. The read falls 3 residues short of the CDR3 end, and the missing part is taken from the germline J gene. The rearrangement links TRBV19 to TRBJ1-1, with 8 bases fitting TRBD1. Germline V gives CDR1 LNHDA, CDR2 SQIVND (reference sequence). This CDR3 is 14 amino acids long. The V gene end was trimmed by 6 bases and the J gene end by 5 bases; junction bases not matched to a gene: 8. CDR3 bases read: TGTGCCAGTAGCCGGACAGGGTATGAGACTGAA. This translates into CASSRTGYETE. The complete CDR3 sequence is CASSRTGYETEAFF.

This clone has ten or more counts. Read data end 3 residues before the CDR3 end; the end is taken from the germline J gene. The chain uses TRBV7-9 and TRBJ1-6; TRBD1 agrees at 9 bases. V was clipped by 0 bases and J by 6 bases; unmatched bases: 0. CDR3 length: 15 amino acids. Germline lookup yields CDR1 SEHNR and CDR2 FQNEAQ (reference sequence). CDR3 DNA (partial): TGTGCCAGCAGCTTAGCGGGACAGGGTAATTCACCC. Translated, it gives CASSLAGQGNSP. The complete CDR3 reads CASSLAGQGNSPLHF.

This clone showed up many times. The CDR3 bases that were read are TGCAGCGTTGACAGGGACAATGAG. This sequence encodes CSVDRDNE. Given in full, the CDR3 is CSVDRDNEQFF. The V call is TRBV29-1, the J call TRBJ2-1, with D perhaps TRBD1 (5 bases). The CDR3 extends 3 residues past the end of the read, so its final part is completed from the germline J gene. The V gene's germline CDR1 is SQVTM and CDR2 ANQGSEA. The CDR3 spans 11 residues. V lost 3 bases and J lost 5, with 5 bases in between.

This clone turned up a few times. The chain's CDR3 is CAGKGLYEQYF. CDR3 DNA (partial): TGTGCCGGGAAGGGCCTCTACGAG. The J gene is TRBJ2-7, the V gene TRBV30; D remains unclear. Read sequence stops 3 residues before the CDR3 end, and the germline J gene provides the missing end. Trimming took 8 bases from V and 3 from J, leaving 11 bases between them. The CDR3 is made up of 11 amino acids. From germline, CDR1 is GTSNPN and CDR2 SVGIG (reference sequence).

This clone was seen many times. The CDR3 end lies 3 residues beyond the end of the read and is filled in from the germline J gene. This sequence joins TRBV5-1 and TRBJ1-5; 9 bases line up with TRBD1. The CDR3 totals 15 residues. Trimming at V came to 5 bases and at J to 4 bases, leaving 7 bases not matched to a gene. The V gene's germline CDR1 is SGHRS and CDR2 YFSETQ. The CDR3 DNA, read in part, is TGCGCCAGCAGACTGGACAGGGGTGTTAATCAGCCC. As protein: CASRLDRGVNQP. The full CDR3 is CASRLDRGVNQPQHF.

This clone was observed many times. From the germline J gene comes the end of the CDR3, since the read stops 3 residues before it. The chain couples TRBV5-1 to TRBJ1-2; 10 bases line up with TRBD1. The CDR3 is 15 amino acids. Germline values: CDR1 SGHRS, CDR2 YFSETQ. CDR3 in amino acids: CASSSGTGALGSYTF. The CDR3 DNA, read in part, is TGCGCCAGCAGCTCGGGGACAGGGGCTTTGGGGAGC.

This clone was recorded many times. The junction shows a germline mismatch at one end, possibly a read error. The read finishes 3 residues shy of the CDR3 end, and the germline J gene is used to complete it. The rearrangement links TRBV4-2 to TRBJ2-3, with 9 bases aligning to TRBD1. This CDR3 contains 15 residues. Germline CDR1 LGHNA, CDR2 YNFKEQ. The CDR3 protein is CASSQQGAFTDTQYF. Incomplete CDR3 DNA: TGCGCCAGCAGCCAACAGGGGGCCTTCACAGATACG.

This clone showed up just a few times. Coverage ceases 3 residues before the CDR3 finishes, and the germline J gene fills in the end. The chain joins TRBV7-9 to TRBJ1-3; 7 bases are shared with TRBD1. The CDR3 contains 11 residues. The germline CDR1 and CDR2 sequences are SEHNR and FQNEAQ (reference sequence). The CDR3 here is CASSTTGVIYF. The CDR3 bases that were read are TGTGCCAGCAGCACAACAGGGGTG.

This clone has ten or more counts. The CDR3 is cut off 3 residues early in the read; its end comes from the germline J gene. The V and J genes are TRBV5-1 and TRBJ1-1, with unresolved D. The V gene lost 2 bases and the J gene lost 1 base, with 3 bases spanning the gap. From germline, CDR1 is SGHRS and CDR2 YFSETQ. CDR3 length: 12 amino acids. CDR3 bases read: TGCGCCAGCAGCTTAGCGAACACTGAA. Protein product: CASSLANTE. The entire CDR3 protein reads CASSLANTEAFF.

Comment on this clone: The CDR3 end is not reached by the read, which stops 3 residues before it; the germline J gene fills it in. This chain joins TRBV7-6 and TRBJ2-3; 10 bases are shared with TRBD2. The germline V gene has CDR1 SGHVS and CDR2 FNYEAQ. V was pared by 2 bases and J by 5 bases, with 4 bases of the junction left unmatched. The CDR3 contains 15 residues. Partial CDR3 DNA: TGTGCCAGCAGCTTAAGCGGGAGGGCGGGAGATACG. As protein: CASSLSGRAGDT. The whole CDR3 reads CASSLSGRAGDTQYF.

This clone was recorded many times. From the germline J gene comes the end of the CDR3, since the read stops 3 residues before it. The rearrangement links TRBV20-1 to TRBJ1-5, with TRBD1 matching 8 bases. Unmatched junction bases numbered 13, after V lost 5 bases and J lost 7 bases. Germline V CDR1 and CDR2: DFQATT, SNEGSKA (reference sequence). This CDR3 comprises 15 residues. The CDR3 loop reads CSAPPTRGREQPQHF. The DNA read from the CDR3 is TGCAGTGCTCCCCCAACCAGGGGGCGTGAGCAGCCC.

At least ten counts were recorded for this clone. The observed sequence ends 3 residues before the CDR3 terminus, with the missing tail filled in from the germline J gene. The chain carries TRBV6-2 or TRBV6-3 and TRBJ1-4; 9 bases map to TRBD1. The CDR3 contains 16 residues. Germline loops: CDR1 MNHEY, CDR2 SVGEGT. V gave up 6 bases and J gave up 6 bases; unmatched junction bases: 11. CDR3 region: CASRPTGGGSYEKLFF. CDR3 DNA, as far as it was read: TGTGCCAGCAGACCCACAGGGGGCGGCTCCTATGAAAAA.

This clone was seen at least ten times. The read gets to within 3 residues of the CDR3 end, and the germline J gene fills in the rest. The chain links TRBV5-1 to TRBJ1-1, with 8 bases aligning to TRBD1. CDR3 length equals 15 residues. The J segment lost 1 base and the V segment lost 4 bases, leaving 6 bases of the junction unmatched. Germline CDR1 reads SGHRS; CDR2 reads YFSETQ. The CDR3 protein is CASSTSGTGNTEAFF. The covered CDR3 bases are TGCGCCAGCAGCACCTCCGGGACAGGGAACACTGAA.

Many counts were recorded for this clone. Compared with germline, one end of the junction differs, possibly owing to a read error. The CDR3 extends 3 residues past the end of the read, so its final part is completed from the germline J gene. The chain couples TRBV4-2 to TRBJ2-3; 7 bases line up with TRBD2. The length of the CDR3 is 15 residues. CDR1 LGHNA and CDR2 YNFKEQ come from the germline V gene. The CDR3 protein is CASSQEGRGGDTQYF. The CDR3 bases that were read are TGCGCCAGCAGCCAAGAAGGGCGCGGGGGTGATACG.

This clone appeared many times. The CDR3 is cut off 3 residues early in the read; its end comes from the germline J gene. This sequence joins TRBV20-1 and TRBJ1-1, with D maybe TRBD1 (6 bases). The CDR3 is made up of 13 amino acids. The V gene's germline CDR1 is DFQATT and CDR2 SNEGSKA (reference sequence). V lost 8 bases and J lost 0, with 13 bases in between. CDR3 region: CSTETGLNTEAFF. Incomplete CDR3 DNA: TGCAGTACGGAGACAGGTTTGAACACTGAA.

This clone has ten or more counts. CDR3 bases read: TGCAGTGCTCCCGATAAAACGCGGACAGGGCGTTACGGAAACACC. Translation: CSAPDKTRTGRYGNT. The whole CDR3 is CSAPDKTRTGRYGNTIYF. The chain is built from TRBV20-1 and TRBJ1-3, with 8 bases that match TRBD1. The CDR3 end lies 3 residues beyond the end of the read and is filled in from the germline J gene. V trimming: 5 bases; J trimming: 4 bases; junction bases outside the gene matches: 19. CDR3 length: 18 residues. The germline V gene has CDR1 DFQATT and CDR2 SNEGSKA (reference sequence).

The sample holds many counts of this clone. The missing CDR3 end, 3 residues past where the read stops, is filled in from the germline J gene. J is TRBJ1-3 and V is TRBV19; 7 bases line up with TRBD1. With 6 bases clipped from V and 0 bases from J, the junction kept 5 bases outside the gene matches. The CDR3 is 15 amino acids. Germline assignment: CDR1 LNHDA and CDR2 SQIVND (reference sequence). CDR3 protein: CASSYRDSSGNTIYF. The CDR3 bases that were read are TGTGCCAGTAGCTACCGGGACAGCTCTGGAAACACC.

This clone was seen a handful of times. The sequenced fragment ends 3 residues before the CDR3 boundary, so the rest is inferred from the germline J gene. The V gene is TRBV5-1, the J gene TRBJ2-5; TRBD2 matches 11 bases. There are 15 residues in the CDR3. The germline V gene encodes CDR1 SGHRS and CDR2 YFSETQ. Trimming at V came to 4 bases and at J to 4 bases, leaving 6 bases not matched to a gene. CDR3 DNA (partial): TGCGCCAGCAGCCCATCGACTAGCGGGGCAGAGACC. It codes for CASSPSTSGAET. In full, the CDR3 is CASSPSTSGAETQYF.

This clone has a count of ten or more. The chain's CDR3 is CSARIGYYEQYF. The covered CDR3 bases are TGCAGTGCTAGGATAGGGTACTACGAG. This chain joins TRBV20-1 and TRBJ2-7; D is uncertain. The read stops 3 residues short of the end of the CDR3; the missing end is completed from the germline J gene. Germline V gives CDR1 DFQATT, CDR2 SNEGSKA (reference sequence). Trimming shortened V by 3 bases and J by 3 bases, and 9 bases separated the two germline ends. This CDR3 contains 12 residues.